Presented here are 12 T cell receptor beta chains from one specimen sequenced in a study of T cells in Graves' hyperthyroidism and ophthalmopathy. Regions amplified from RNA transcripts were the TCR beta CDR3 regions. The HTBI primer set drove a first-round RT-PCR of the TCR CDR3. TCRdb re-called the multiplex PCR reads through MiXCR, storing one row per CDR3 protein. Among some 800,000 distinct CDR3 sequences listed, 38% were seen once. The sequenced material came from blood. The receptors here all came from a man between 18 and 35 years old with Graves' hyperthyroidism.

This chain connects TRBV10-3 to TRBJ1-4, with TRBD1 matching over 10 bases. The germline V gene has CDR1 ENHRY and CDR2 SYGVKD. The CDR3 consists of 14 residues. The trim removed 10 bases at V and 6 bases at J, leaving 8 bases unmatched. The CDR3 DNA reads TGTGCCAGCAGACGGACAGGGGGTTATGAAAAACTGTTTTTT. Translated, it gives CASRRTGGYEKLFF.

The J gene is TRBJ2-5, the V gene TRBV7-2; D is perhaps TRBD1 (5 bases). Between the trimmed V and J ends, which lost 5 bases and 6 bases, there was a span of 19 bases. The germline V gene has CDR1 SGHTA and CDR2 FQGNSA. This CDR3 region has 15 residues. The CDR3 loop reads CASSLPQGITKTQYF. In DNA, the CDR3 is TGTGCCAGCAGCCTCCCTCAGGGTATCACAAAGACCCAGTACTTC.

This clonotype was recorded many times. The chain links TRBV11-2 to TRBJ1-1, with D perhaps matching TRBD1 (6 bases). V lost 6 bases, J lost 1 base, and 9 bases lay in between. The CDR3 has 13 residues. Germline assignment: CDR1 SGHAT and CDR2 FQNNGV. Here the CDR3 reads CASRWTENTEAFF. The CDR3 DNA reads TGTGCCAGCAGATGGACAGAGAACACTGAAGCTTTCTTT.

This rearrangement joins TRBV9 to TRBJ1-4; 8 bases agree with TRBD1. Germline V lookup: CDR1 SGDLS, CDR2 YYNGEE. The length of the CDR3 is 15 residues. Unmatched junction bases numbered 10, after V lost 4 bases and J lost 8 bases. The CDR3 protein is CASSPQDREDEKLFF. CDR3 DNA: TGTGCCAGCAGCCCCCAGGACAGGGAAGACGAAAAACTGTTTTTT.

The table lists this clonotype with a few counts. V usage is TRBV24-1 and J usage is TRBJ2-3, with 7 bases identical to TRBD1. This CDR3 has 15 amino acids. V shed 5 bases, J shed 3 bases, and the junction held 7 bases outside the gene matches. Germline V gives CDR1 KGHDR, CDR2 SFDVKD. CDR3 region: CATSGPGGSTDTQYF. Here the CDR3 DNA reads TGTGCCACCAGTGGCCCAGGGGGAAGTACAGATACGCAGTATTTT.

This clonotype was recorded once. Germline and junction disagree at one end, which may indicate a read error. This chain joins TRBV7-2 and TRBJ2-7; TRBD2 aligns across 12 bases. CDR1 and CDR2 from the germline V gene are SGHTA and FQGNSA. The CDR3 runs to 15 residues. DNA for the CDR3: TGCGCCAGCAGCCATGGACTAGCGGGAAGGGGCGAGCAGTACTTC. Translation gives CASSHGLAGRGEQYF.

This clonotype occurred a few times. The rearrangement links TRBV7-9 to TRBJ2-5; 8 bases fit TRBD1. V lost 5 bases and J lost 4; bases outside the gene matches: 9. Germline V gene lookup returns CDR1 SEHNR and CDR2 FQNEAQ (reference sequence). CDR3 length: 15 residues. The CDR3 coding sequence is TGTGCCAGCAGCGCCGGACAGGGTTCCCGAGAGACCCAGTACTTC. Protein: CASSAGQGSRETQYF.

The rearrangement links TRBV9 to TRBJ1-2; D ambiguous. The CDR3 totals 15 residues. The germline V gene encodes CDR1 SGDLS and CDR2 YYNGEE. V dropped 0 bases and J dropped 4 bases, with 13 bases sitting between them. CDR3 sequence (DNA): TGTGCCAGCAGCGTAGGGGGAGTGACGCTCTATGGCTACACCTTC. This encodes CASSVGGVTLYGYTF.

The chain combines TRBV18 with TRBJ2-5; a possible D gene is TRBD1 (5 bases). V was pared by 5 bases and J by 5 bases, with 12 bases between. CDR3 length: 13 amino acids. Looked up from germline, CDR1 is KGHSH and CDR2 is LQKENI. This CDR3 is CASSNAGWETQYF. The CDR3 nucleotides are TGTGCCAGCTCAAACGCAGGGTGGGAGACCCAGTACTTC.

The V call is TRBV15, the J call TRBJ1-1; D not certain. Trimming cost V 3 bases and J 7 bases, with 15 bases left between them. The CDR3 covers 14 residues. Germline V lookup: CDR1 LNHNV, CDR2 YYDKDF (reference sequence). CDR3 region: CATSSPSVALEAFF. CDR3 coding DNA: TGTGCCACCAGCAGTCCCTCAGTTGCTCTTGAAGCTTTCTTT. Full variable domain (remainder filled in from reference TRBV15 and TRBJ1-1): DAMVIQNPRYQVTQFGKPVTLSCSQTLNHNVMYWYQQKSSQAPKLLFHYYDKDFNNEADTPDNFQSRRPNTSFCFLDIRSPGLGDTAMYLCATSSPSVALEAFFGQGTRLTVV.

This sequence joins TRBV19 and TRBJ1-2; tentative D call: TRBD1 (5 bases). Germline assignment: CDR1 LNHDA and CDR2 SQIVND (reference sequence). The V end lost 4 bases, the J end lost 5 bases, and 8 bases lay between the germline ends. The CDR3 extends over 12 amino acids. CDR3 sequence (DNA): TGTGCCAGTAGTACACGGACATATGGCTACACCTTC. It encodes CASSTRTYGYTF.

The chain joins TRBV3-1 to TRBJ2-2, with D perhaps TRBD2 (6 bases). The CDR3 loop spans 16 amino acids. Germline CDR1 and CDR2: LGHDT and YNNKEL (reference sequence). V lost 3 bases and J 4 bases, leaving 15 bases between the germline ends. The CDR3 coding sequence is TGTGCCAGCAGCCAGGGGCGGGGCCGATCCACCGGGGAGCTGTTTTTT. Residues: CASSQGRGRSTGELFF.